A selection of T cell receptor beta chains follows, all from one sample in a study of T cells in Graves' hyperthyroidism and ophthalmopathy. TCRdb redid the calling of the multiplex PCR reads with MiXCR, one entry per CDR3 protein. The data show more than 600,000 distinct CDR3 sequences, approximately 16% seen once. Sequencing was carried out using blood. The receptors were gathered from a man in his late teens or twenties with Graves' hyperthyroidism. Both conserved end residues are part of each CDR3. Each record gives: V gene, J gene, CDR3 protein.

TRBV7-9,TRBJ2-2,CASSPGLPGTGELFF
TRBV7-3,TRBJ2-7,CASSLGTGWLYEQYF
TRBV25-1,TRBJ2-1,CATRDRGYNEQFF
TRBV9,TRBJ1-6,CASSVGRENSPLHF
TRBV7-9,TRBJ1-4,CASSPDPIVTNEKLFF
TRBV30,TRBJ2-7,CAWRRGWGQYF
TRBV6-6,TRBJ1-2,CASSYSGQAYGYTF
TRBV18,TRBJ1-4,CASSPLGQANEKLFF
TRBV7-9,TRBJ1-4,CASRAGEPNEKLFF
TRBV2,TRBJ1-1,CASRIKQGATTEAFF
TRBV3-2,TRBJ2-7,CASRDRVDHSYEQYF
TRBV10-3,TRBJ1-2,CAITPASRYGYTF
TRBV5-1,TRBJ1-1,CASSLAPRNTEAFF
TRBV7-2,TRBJ2-1,CASSLVWEGEQFF
TRBV6-2/TRBV6-3,TRBJ2-7,CASSYRQATYEQYF
TRBV11-2,TRBJ2-5,CASSLDRVGGQETQYF
TRBV12-3/TRBV12-4,TRBJ1-1,CASNTLRDPEAFF
TRBV14,TRBJ2-1,CASSQGGSGRYKYNEQFF
TRBV15,TRBJ2-3,CATSRAFSVTQYF
TRBV2,TRBJ1-1,CASSDQGPRTEAFF
TRBV7-2,TRBJ2-7,CASSLKDRREQYF
TRBV3-1,TRBJ1-6,CASSQDGTGISPLHF
TRBV28,TRBJ2-1,CASALGGLAGENEQFF
TRBV9,TRBJ2-5,CASSVELRETQYF
TRBV5-6,TRBJ1-2,CASSLQGINYGYTF
TRBV4-1,TRBJ2-3,CASSGHGSGYYTDTQYF
TRBV7-3,TRBJ2-2,CASSSQTSNTGELFF
TRBV12-3/TRBV12-4,TRBJ2-4,CASSLLAAVGKNIQYF
TRBV6-2/TRBV6-3,TRBJ2-7,CASSYEDRTYEQYF